This T cell receptor beta chain was captured by sequencing in a study of beta chain features in type 1 diabetes. This CDR3 has 14 residues. The junction had 4 bases not matched to a gene; V was cut back by 3 bases and J by 6 bases. Germline values: CDR1 MRHNA, CDR2 SNTAGT. Over 95% purity was reached by all sorted populations. The isolated RNA, all of it, was reverse transcribed, so expressed TCRB transcripts were what got sequenced. TCRdb's copy holds only in-frame clones and misses some; the assay was immunoSEQ multiplex PCR. The sample lists 550,000 to 850,000 clones; 13% were seen once. This clone was found a few times. Its antigen is not identified. Study observations and caveats: Researchers report that Type 1 diabetes patients had moderately but significantly shorter TCRB CDR3s across all four CD4+ subsets.

The sequence came from a young man with type 1 diabetes. The chain has TRBV6-4 and TRBJ2-1; 8 nucleotides align to TRBD2. The sequencing sample was made of naive CD4+ T cells from blood. Here the CDR3 DNA reads TGTGCCAGCAGTGATCGGGGGGGGCCCAATGAGCAGTTCTTC. It translates to CASSDRGGPNEQFF.